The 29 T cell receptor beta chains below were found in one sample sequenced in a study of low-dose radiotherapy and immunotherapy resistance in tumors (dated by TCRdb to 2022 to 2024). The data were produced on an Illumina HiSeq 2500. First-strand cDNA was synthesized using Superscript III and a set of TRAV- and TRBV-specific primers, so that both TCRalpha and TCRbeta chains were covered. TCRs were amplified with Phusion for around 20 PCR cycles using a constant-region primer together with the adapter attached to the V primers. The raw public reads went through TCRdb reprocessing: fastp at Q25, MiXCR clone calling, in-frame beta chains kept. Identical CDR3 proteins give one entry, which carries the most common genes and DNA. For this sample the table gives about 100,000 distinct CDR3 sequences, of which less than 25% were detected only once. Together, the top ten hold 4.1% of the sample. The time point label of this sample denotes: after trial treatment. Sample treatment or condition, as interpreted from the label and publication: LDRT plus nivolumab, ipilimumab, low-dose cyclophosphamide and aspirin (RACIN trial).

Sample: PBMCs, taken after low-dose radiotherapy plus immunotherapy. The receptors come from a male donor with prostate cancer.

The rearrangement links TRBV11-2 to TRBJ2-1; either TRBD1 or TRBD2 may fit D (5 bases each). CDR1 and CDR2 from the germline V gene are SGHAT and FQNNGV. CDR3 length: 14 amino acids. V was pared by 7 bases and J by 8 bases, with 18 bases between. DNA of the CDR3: TGTGCCAGCATGCTGCGGGCCAAAGGGGATGAGCAGTTCTTC. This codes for CASMLRAKGDEQFF.

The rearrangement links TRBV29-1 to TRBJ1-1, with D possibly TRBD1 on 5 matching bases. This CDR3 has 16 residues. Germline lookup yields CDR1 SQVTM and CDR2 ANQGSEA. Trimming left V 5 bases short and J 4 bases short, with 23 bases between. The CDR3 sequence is CSVQAGTLGRGTEAFF. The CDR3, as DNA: TGCAGCGTTCAGGCCGGGACTCTGGGGAGAGGCACTGAAGCTTTCTTT.

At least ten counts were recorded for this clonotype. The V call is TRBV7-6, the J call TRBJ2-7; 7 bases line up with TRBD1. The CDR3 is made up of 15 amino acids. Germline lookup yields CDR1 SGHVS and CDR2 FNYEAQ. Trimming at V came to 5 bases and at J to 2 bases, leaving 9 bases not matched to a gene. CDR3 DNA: TGTGCCAGCAGCATGATATCCGGGACAGCCTACGAGCAGTACTTC. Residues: CASSMISGTAYEQYF.

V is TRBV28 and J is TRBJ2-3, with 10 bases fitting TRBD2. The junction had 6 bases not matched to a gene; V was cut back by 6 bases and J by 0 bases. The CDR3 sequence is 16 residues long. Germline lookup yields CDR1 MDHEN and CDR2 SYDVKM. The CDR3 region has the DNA TGTGCCAGCAGCACTAGCGGGGTAGCTAGCACAGATACGCAGTATTTT. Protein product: CASSTSGVASTDTQYF.

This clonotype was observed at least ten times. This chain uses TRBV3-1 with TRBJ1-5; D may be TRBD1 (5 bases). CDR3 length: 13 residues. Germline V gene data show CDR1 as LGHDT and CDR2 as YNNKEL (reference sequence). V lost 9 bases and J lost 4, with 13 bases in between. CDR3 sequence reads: CASGTVGNQPQHF. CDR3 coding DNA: TGTGCCAGTGGGACTGTGGGAAATCAGCCCCAGCATTTT.

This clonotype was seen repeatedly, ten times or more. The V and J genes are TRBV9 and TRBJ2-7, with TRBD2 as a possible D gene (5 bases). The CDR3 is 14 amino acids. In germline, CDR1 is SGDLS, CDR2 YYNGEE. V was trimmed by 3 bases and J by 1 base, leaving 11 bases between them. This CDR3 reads CASSDGGLSYEQYF. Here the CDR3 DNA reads TGTGCCAGCAGCGATGGAGGTCTATCCTACGAGCAGTACTTC.

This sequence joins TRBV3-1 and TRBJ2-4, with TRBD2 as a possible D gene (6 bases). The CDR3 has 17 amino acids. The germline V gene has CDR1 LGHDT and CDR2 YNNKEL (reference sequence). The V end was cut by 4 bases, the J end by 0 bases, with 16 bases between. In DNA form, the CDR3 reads TGTGCCAGCAGCCCTGTCCTCCCGGGACTAGCCAAAAACATTCAGTACTTC. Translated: CASSPVLPGLAKNIQYF.

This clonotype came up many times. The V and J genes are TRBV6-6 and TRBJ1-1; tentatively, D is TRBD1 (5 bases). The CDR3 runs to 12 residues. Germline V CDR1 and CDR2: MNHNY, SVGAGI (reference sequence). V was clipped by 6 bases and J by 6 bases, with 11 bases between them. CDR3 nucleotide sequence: TGTGCCAGCAGCCTCCGGGGCCCTGAAGCTTTCTTT. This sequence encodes CASSLRGPEAFF.

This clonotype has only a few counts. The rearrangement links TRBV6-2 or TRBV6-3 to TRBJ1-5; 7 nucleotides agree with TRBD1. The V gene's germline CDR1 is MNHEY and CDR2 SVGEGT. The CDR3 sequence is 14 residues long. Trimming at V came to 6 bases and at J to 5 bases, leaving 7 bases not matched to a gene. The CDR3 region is CASRPQGPDQPQHF. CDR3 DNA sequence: TGTGCCAGCAGACCACAGGGGCCGGATCAGCCCCAGCATTTT.

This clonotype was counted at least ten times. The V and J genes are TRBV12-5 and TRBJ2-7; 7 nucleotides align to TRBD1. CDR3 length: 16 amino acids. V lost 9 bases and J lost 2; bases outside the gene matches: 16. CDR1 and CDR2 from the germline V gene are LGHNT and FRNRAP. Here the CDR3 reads CASLKTHGQAPYEQYF. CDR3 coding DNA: TGTGCTAGCCTCAAAACCCACGGACAGGCACCCTACGAGCAGTACTTC.

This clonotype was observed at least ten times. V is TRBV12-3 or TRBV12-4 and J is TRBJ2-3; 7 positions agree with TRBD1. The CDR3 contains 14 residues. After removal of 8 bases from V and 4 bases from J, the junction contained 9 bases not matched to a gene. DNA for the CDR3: TGTGCCAGCGGCCGCCGACAGGGTTCAGATACGCAGTATTTT. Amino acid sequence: CASGRRQGSDTQYF.

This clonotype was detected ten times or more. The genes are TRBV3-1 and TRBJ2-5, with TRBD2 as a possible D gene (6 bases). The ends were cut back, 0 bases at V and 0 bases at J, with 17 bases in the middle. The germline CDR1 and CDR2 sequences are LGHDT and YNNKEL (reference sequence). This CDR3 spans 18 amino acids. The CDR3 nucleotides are TGTGCCAGCAGCCAAGATATTGCCAGCGGGTGGGACCAAGAGACCCAGTACTTC. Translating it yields CASSQDIASGWDQETQYF.

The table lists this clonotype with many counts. CDR3 amino acids: CASSSTFRGQVDSPLHF. As DNA, the CDR3 is TGTGCCAGCAGCTCGACGTTCAGGGGGCAAGTTGATTCACCCCTCCACTTT. This rearrangement joins TRBV5-6 to TRBJ1-6; 8 positions match TRBD1. V shed 3 bases and J 8 bases; nucleotides not matched to a gene: 13. This CDR3 region has 17 residues. The V gene's germline CDR1 is SGHDT and CDR2 YYEEEE.

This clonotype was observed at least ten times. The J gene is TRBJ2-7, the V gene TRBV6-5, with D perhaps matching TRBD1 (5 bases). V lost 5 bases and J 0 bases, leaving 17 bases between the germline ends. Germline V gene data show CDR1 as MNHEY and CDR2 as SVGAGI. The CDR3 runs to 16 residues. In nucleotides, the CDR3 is TGTGCCAGCAGTCAAGCTACCAGGGCAACCTCCTACGAGCAGTACTTC. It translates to CASSQATRATSYEQYF.

CDR3 nucleotides: TGTGCCAGCAGCTTAGTTTCGGCAGGGGTAGGACCCTACGAGCAGTACTTC. This codes for CASSLVSAGVGPYEQYF. This rearrangement joins TRBV7-9 to TRBJ2-7, with D perhaps matching TRBD1 (6 bases). The ends were cut back, 1 base at V and 2 bases at J, with 18 bases in the middle. This CDR3 contains 17 residues. Germline V gene data show CDR1 as SEHNR and CDR2 as FQNEAQ (reference sequence).

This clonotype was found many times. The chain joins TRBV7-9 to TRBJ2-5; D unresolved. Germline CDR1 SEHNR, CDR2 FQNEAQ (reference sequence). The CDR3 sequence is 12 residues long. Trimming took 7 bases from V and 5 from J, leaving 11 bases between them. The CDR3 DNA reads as TGTGCCAGCACTGATTCGGGTGAGACCCAGTACTTC. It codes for CASTDSGETQYF. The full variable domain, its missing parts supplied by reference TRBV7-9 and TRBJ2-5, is DTGVSQNPRHKITKRGQNVTFRCDPISEHNRLYWYRQTLGQGPEFLTYFQNEAQLEKSRLLSDRFSAERPKGSFSTLEIQRTEQGDSAMYLCASTDSGETQYFGPGTRLLVL.

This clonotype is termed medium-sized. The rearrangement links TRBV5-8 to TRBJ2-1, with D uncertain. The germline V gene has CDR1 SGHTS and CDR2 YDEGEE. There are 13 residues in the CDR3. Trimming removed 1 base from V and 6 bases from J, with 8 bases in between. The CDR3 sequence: CASSLRVSNEQFF. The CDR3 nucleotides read TGTGCCAGCAGCTTGAGAGTGTCCAATGAGCAGTTCTTC.

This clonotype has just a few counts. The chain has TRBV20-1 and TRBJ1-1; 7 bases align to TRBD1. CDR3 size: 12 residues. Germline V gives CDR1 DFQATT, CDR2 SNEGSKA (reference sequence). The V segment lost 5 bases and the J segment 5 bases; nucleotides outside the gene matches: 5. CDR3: CSASSGGTEAFF. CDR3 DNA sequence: TGCAGTGCTTCGTCAGGGGGGACTGAAGCTTTCTTT.

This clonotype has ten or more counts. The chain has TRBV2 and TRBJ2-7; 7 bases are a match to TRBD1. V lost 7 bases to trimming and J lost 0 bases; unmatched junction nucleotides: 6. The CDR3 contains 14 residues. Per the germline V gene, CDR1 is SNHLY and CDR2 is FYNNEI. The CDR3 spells CASTDRSSSYEQYF. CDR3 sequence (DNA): TGTGCCAGCACGGACAGGTCGAGCTCCTACGAGCAGTACTTC.

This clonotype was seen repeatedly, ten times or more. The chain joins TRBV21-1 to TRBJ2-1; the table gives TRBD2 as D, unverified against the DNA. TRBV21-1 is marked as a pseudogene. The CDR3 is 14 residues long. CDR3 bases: TGTGCCAGCAGCGTGAGCGGGGGGAACAATGAGCAGTTCTTC. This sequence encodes CASSVSGGNNEQFF.

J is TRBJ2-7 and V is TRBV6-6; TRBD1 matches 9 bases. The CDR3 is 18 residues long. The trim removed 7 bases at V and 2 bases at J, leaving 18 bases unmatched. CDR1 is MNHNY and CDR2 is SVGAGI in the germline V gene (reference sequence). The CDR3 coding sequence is TGTGCCAGCACCCATAGCCGTCGAAGCAGGGACAGGGCCTACGAGCAGTACTTC. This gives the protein CASTHSRRSRDRAYEQYF.

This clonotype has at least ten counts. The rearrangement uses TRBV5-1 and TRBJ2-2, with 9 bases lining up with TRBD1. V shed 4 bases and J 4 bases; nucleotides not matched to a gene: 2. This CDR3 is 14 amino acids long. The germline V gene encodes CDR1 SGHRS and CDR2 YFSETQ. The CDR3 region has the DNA TGCGCCAGCAGCAAACAGGGGGCCACCGGGGAGCTGTTTTTT. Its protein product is CASSKQGATGELFF.

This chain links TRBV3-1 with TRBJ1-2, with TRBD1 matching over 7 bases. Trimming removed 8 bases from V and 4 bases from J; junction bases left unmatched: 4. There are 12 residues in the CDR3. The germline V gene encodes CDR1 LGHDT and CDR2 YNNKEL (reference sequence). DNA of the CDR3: TGTGCCAGCGCCGACAGGGTCTATGGCTACACCTTC. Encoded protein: CASADRVYGYTF.

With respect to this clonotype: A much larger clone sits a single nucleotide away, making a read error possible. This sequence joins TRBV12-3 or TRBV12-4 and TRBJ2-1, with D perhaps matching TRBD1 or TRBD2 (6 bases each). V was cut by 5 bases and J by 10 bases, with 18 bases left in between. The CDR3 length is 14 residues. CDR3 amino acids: CASSESKGGREQFF. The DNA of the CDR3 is TGTGCCAGCAGTGAGTCTAAGGGGGGCCGGGAGCAGTTCTTC.

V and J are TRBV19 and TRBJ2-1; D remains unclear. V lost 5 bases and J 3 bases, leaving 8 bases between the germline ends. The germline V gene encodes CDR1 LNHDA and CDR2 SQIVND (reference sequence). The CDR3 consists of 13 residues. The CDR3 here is CASSPTNYNEQFF. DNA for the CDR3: TGTGCCAGTAGTCCTACGAACTACAATGAGCAGTTCTTC.

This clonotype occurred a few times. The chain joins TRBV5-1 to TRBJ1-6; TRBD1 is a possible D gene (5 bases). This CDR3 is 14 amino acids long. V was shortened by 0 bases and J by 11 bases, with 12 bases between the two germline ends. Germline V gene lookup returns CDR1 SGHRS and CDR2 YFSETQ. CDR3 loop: CASSLEGPRTPLHF. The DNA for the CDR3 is TGCGCCAGCAGCTTGGAGGGACCTAGGACACCCCTCCACTTT.

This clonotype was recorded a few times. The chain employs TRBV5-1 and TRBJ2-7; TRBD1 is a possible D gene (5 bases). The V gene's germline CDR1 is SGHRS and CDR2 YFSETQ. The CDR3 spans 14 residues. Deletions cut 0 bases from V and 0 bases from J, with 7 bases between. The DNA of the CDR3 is TGCGCCAGCAGCTTGGAGGACAACTCCTACGAGCAGTACTTC. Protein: CASSLEDNSYEQYF.

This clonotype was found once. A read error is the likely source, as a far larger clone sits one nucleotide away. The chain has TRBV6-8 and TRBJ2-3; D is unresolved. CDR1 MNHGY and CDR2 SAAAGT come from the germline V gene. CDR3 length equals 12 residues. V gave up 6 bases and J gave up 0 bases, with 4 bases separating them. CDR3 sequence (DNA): TGTGCCAGCAGACTGAGCACAGATACGCAGTATTTT. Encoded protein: CASRLSTDTQYF.

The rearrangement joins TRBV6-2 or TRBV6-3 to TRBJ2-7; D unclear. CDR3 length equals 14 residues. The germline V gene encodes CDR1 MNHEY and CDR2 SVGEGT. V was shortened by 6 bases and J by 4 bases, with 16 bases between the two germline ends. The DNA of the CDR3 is TGTGCCAGCAGGCCCAGACCTGAGGTTTACGAGCAGTACTTC. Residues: CASRPRPEVYEQYF.